This TCR beta chain is from a study of CD8 T cells in Susac syndrome. Random hexamers were used to reverse transcribe the RNA input (about 0.5 to 1 ug). Amplification of TCR beta CDR3 was carried out by immunoSEQ multiplex PCR, which covered 54 Vbeta and 13 Jbeta segments. TCRdb fed the immunoSEQ multiplex PCR reads into MiXCR, producing one record per CDR3 protein. The sample yields 300,000 to 350,000 distinct CDR3 sequences, roughly nine tenths seen once. While CD8+ and CD4+ T cells were isolated negatively, TEMRA cells were enriched by FACS. Germline lookup yields CDR1 SGHDT and CDR2 YYEEEE. The CDR3 consists of 16 residues. With 0 bases clipped from V and 4 bases from J, the junction kept 7 bases outside the gene matches.

What was sequenced was CD4+ T cells from PBMCs. The sequence derives from a human donor with multiple sclerosis. V gene TRBV5-6 combines with J gene TRBJ2-1; 7 nucleotides align to TRBD2. The CDR3 DNA sequence: TGTGCCAGCAGCTTGGGACTAGCTGGTCCTTACAATGAGCAGTTCTTC. It is translated as CASSLGLAGPYNEQFF.